Listed here are 15 T cell receptor beta chains from one sample, sequenced in a study of shared T cell receptors in the human thymus. Profiled with immunoSEQ multiplex PCR; TCRdb holds only in-frame clones, not every one. This table holds 450,000 to 650,000 clones, 78% found once. These data were likewise used in another study, on human thymus T cells.

The specimen was thymocytes. These receptors were taken from a boy under two years old with a congenital heart defect.

The chain uses TRBV27 and TRBJ1-5; no definite D call. CDR1 is MNHEY, CDR2 SMNVEV, per germline (reference sequence). This CDR3 contains 15 residues. V was trimmed by 5 bases and J by 3 bases, leaving 14 bases between them. Here the CDR3 DNA reads TGTGCCAGCAGTCAAAGGCCGGGTCCCAATCAGCCCCAGCATTTT. This gives the protein CASSQRPGPNQPQHF.

The chain links TRBV27 to TRBJ2-1, with TRBD2 as a possible D gene (6 bases). The CDR3 extends over 16 amino acids. Germline V CDR1 and CDR2: MNHEY, SMNVEV (reference sequence). V was trimmed by 6 bases and J by 1 base, leaving 16 bases between them. CDR3 sequence: CASSLCVAESYNEQFF. CDR3 nucleotides: TGTGCCAGCAGCCTATGCGTAGCGGAGTCCTACAATGAGCAGTTCTTC.

The gene calls are TRBV27 and TRBJ2-4, with 9 bases that match TRBD1. Losses at the gene ends were 5 bases for V and 4 bases for J; bases not matched to a gene: 12. The germline CDR1 and CDR2 sequences are MNHEY and SMNVEV (reference sequence). The CDR3 runs to 17 residues. In DNA, the CDR3 is TGTGCCAGCAGTCGAATTTTGGACAGGGGATCTAAAAACATTCAGTACTTC. This gives the protein CASSRILDRGSKNIQYF.

The chain couples TRBV6-6 to TRBJ2-7, with 9 positions matching TRBD1. The CDR3 covers 14 residues. Trimming cost V 0 bases and J 7 bases; bases outside gene matches: 4. Germline V gene lookup returns CDR1 MNHNY and CDR2 SVGAGI (reference sequence). Here the CDR3 DNA reads TGTGCCAGCAGTTACTCGGGACAGGGCAAGGAGCAGTACTTC. Protein: CASSYSGQGKEQYF.

This chain connects TRBV29-1 to TRBJ1-2; 9 bases map to TRBD1. CDR3 length: 15 residues. Losses at the gene ends were 4 bases for V and 2 bases for J; bases not matched to a gene: 8. CDR1 is SQVTM, CDR2 ANQGSEA, per germline. CDR3 residues: CSVVPWTGENYGYTF. CDR3 nucleotide sequence: TGCAGCGTTGTTCCTTGGACAGGGGAAAACTATGGCTACACCTTC.

The chain combines TRBV4-1 with TRBJ2-7; D may be TRBD1 (5 bases). V was shortened by 4 bases and J by 2 bases, with 15 bases between the two germline ends. The CDR3 consists of 15 residues. Germline CDR1 reads MGHRA; CDR2 reads YSYEKL. CDR3 DNA: TGCGCCAGCAGCCCAGGGTCCTCCCGCACCTACGAGCAGTACTTC. Translating it yields CASSPGSSRTYEQYF.

This clone has a single count. The chain links TRBV5-4 to TRBJ2-7; 7 nucleotides align to TRBD1. The germline CDR1 and CDR2 sequences are SGHNT and YYREEE (reference sequence). Germline trimming cut 4 bases from V and 6 bases from J; bases unmatched to any gene: 7. CDR3 length: 13 amino acids. CDR3 DNA sequence: TGTGCCAGCAGCCCCGGACAGGACTGCGAGCAGTACTTC. This codes for CASSPGQDCEQYF.

V gene TRBV5-6 combines with J gene TRBJ2-1; 12 positions agree with TRBD2. The length of the CDR3 is 19 residues. Germline loops: CDR1 SGHDT, CDR2 YYEEEE. Trimming removed 1 base from V and 0 bases from J; junction bases left unmatched: 8. DNA of the CDR3: TGTGCCAGCAGCTTGATAGGGACTAGCGGGCCCTACTCCTACAATGAGCAGTTCTTC. Its protein product is CASSLIGTSGPYSYNEQFF. The full variable domain, its missing parts supplied by reference TRBV5-6 and TRBJ2-1, is DAGVTQSPTHLIKTRGQQVTLRCSPKSGHDTVSWYQQALGQGPQFIFQYYEEEERQRGNFPDRFSGHQFPNYSSELNVNALLLGDSALYLCASSLIGTSGPYSYNEQFFGPGTRLTVL.

The rearrangement links TRBV19 to TRBJ1-4, with 7 bases that match TRBD1. CDR3 length: 16 residues. Trimming cost V 3 bases and J 4 bases; bases outside gene matches: 8. The V gene's germline CDR1 is LNHDA and CDR2 SQIVND (reference sequence). This chain's CDR3 is CASSINGTANNEKLFF. DNA of the CDR3: TGTGCCAGTAGTATCAACGGGACAGCAAATAATGAAAAACTGTTTTTT.

The J gene is TRBJ2-7, the V gene TRBV30, with TRBD2 identical over 12 bases. Losses at the gene ends were 5 bases for V and 4 bases for J; bases not matched to a gene: 15. CDR1 GTSNPN and CDR2 SVGIG come from the germline V gene (reference sequence). The CDR3 runs 17 residues. The CDR3 sequence is CAWEPPRLAGVPYEQYF. The CDR3 DNA reads as TGTGCCTGGGAGCCCCCTCGACTAGCGGGAGTTCCGTACGAGCAGTACTTC.

The gene calls are TRBV5-6 and TRBJ2-5; tentative D call: TRBD1 (5 bases). Germline CDR1 reads SGHDT; CDR2 reads YYEEEE. V dropped 0 bases and J dropped 5 bases, with 11 bases sitting between them. This CDR3 has 14 residues. CDR3 residues: CASSLGPRVETQYF. Written as DNA, the CDR3 is TGTGCCAGCAGCTTGGGACCCAGGGTCGAGACCCAGTACTTC.

The CDR3 bases are TGCGCCAGCAGCGATAGGGGTAGAGGCGAGCAGTACTTC. Translated, it gives CASSDRGRGEQYF. This rearrangement joins TRBV4-3 to TRBJ2-7; tentative D call: TRBD1 (5 bases). With 5 bases removed from V and 6 bases from J, the gap between germline ends came to 14 bases. The CDR3 has 13 residues. In germline, CDR1 is LGHNA, CDR2 YSLEER.

This clone was recorded once. Here the CDR3 reads CALNPQDTGELFF. The DNA of the CDR3 is TGTGCCCTTAACCCACAGGACACCGGGGAGCTGTTTTTT. The chain has TRBV2 and TRBJ2-2, with a weak D call TRBD1 (5 bases). CDR1 and CDR2 (germline): SNHLY, FYNNEI. CDR3 length equals 13 residues. V was cut by 11 bases and J by 3 bases, with 13 bases left in between.

The chain joins TRBV6-5 to TRBJ1-5, with 8 bases fitting TRBD1. The CDR3 is 13 residues long. The junction had 9 bases not matched to a gene; V was cut back by 6 bases and J by 11 bases. The V gene's germline CDR1 is MNHEY and CDR2 SVGAGI. The DNA of the CDR3 is TGTGCCAGCAGCTACCTCGGACAGGGCACCCAGCATTTT. Translated: CASSYLGQGTQHF.

The chain recombines TRBV9 with TRBJ1-5; no definite D call. The CDR3 loop spans 14 amino acids. Germline loops: CDR1 SGDLS, CDR2 YYNGEE. The ends were cut back, 0 bases at V and 0 bases at J, with 4 bases in the middle. This chain's CDR3 is CASSVGGSNQPQHF. CDR3 DNA sequence: TGTGCCAGCAGCGTAGGCGGTAGCAATCAGCCCCAGCATTTT.